This TCR beta chain came from a study of PD-1 blockade in classical Hodgkin lymphoma. The study, taken as a whole, reports: Although disease activity or prior therapy may be involved, causes of the repertoire differences remain undefined. When nivolumab was started under 1 year after ASCT, patients were excluded. In newly diagnosed patients, baseline TCR diversity was reportedly below that of healthy donors.

The CDR3 has 17 residues. The germline gives CDR1 MDHEN, CDR2 SYDVKM. V was pared by 6 bases and J by 6 bases, with 11 bases of the junction left unmatched. Noted time point: cycle 4 day 1 (C4D1), after more than 5 weeks of nivolumab. Each of the patients experienced relapse following autologous stem cell transplantation, and their brentuximab vedotin exposure differed. CD4+ T cells were purified from thawed PBMCs by magnetic negative selection. In the case of this clone: Its antigen is not identified.

Profiling relied on immunoSEQ multiplex PCR, and the TCRdb table lists in-frame clones only, not all of them. In the table there are tens of thousands of clones, around 83% of which are singletons. This chain links TRBV28 with TRBJ2-6; 10 bases fit TRBD2. The sequence was obtained from a human donor with classical Hodgkin lymphoma. Sequenced material: CD4+ T cells from blood, taken before the fourth cycle of nivolumab. This chain's CDR3 is CASRATAGGRVANVLTF. The CDR3 DNA is TGTGCCAGCAGGGCCACAGCGGGGGGGCGAGTGGCCAACGTCCTGACTTTC.